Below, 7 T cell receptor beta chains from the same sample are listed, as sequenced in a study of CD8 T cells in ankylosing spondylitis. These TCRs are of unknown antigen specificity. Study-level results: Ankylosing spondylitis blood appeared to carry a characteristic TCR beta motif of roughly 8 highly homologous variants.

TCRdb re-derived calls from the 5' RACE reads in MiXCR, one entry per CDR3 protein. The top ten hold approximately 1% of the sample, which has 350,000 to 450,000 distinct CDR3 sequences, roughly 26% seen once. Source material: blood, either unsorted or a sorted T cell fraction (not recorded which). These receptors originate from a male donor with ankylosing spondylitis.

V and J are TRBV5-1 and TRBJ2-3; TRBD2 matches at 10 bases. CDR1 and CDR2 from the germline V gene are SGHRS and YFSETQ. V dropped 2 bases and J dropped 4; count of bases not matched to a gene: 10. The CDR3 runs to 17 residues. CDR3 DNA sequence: TGCGCCAGCAGCTTTGGACTAGCGGATGTAGAGGCAGATACGCAGTATTTT. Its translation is CASSFGLADVEADTQYF.

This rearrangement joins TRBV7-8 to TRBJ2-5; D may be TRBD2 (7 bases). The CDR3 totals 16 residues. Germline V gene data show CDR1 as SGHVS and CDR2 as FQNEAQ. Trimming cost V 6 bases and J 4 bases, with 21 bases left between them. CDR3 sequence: CASSRGRGPLVETQYF. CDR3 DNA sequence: TGTGCCAGCAGTAGGGGGAGGGGCCCGCTGGTAGAGACCCAGTACTTC.

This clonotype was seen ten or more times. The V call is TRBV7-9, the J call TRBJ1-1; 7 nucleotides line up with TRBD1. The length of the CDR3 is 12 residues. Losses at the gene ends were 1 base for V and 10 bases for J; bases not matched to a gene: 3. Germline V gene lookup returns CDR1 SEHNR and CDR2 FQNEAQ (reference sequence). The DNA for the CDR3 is TGTGCCAGCAGCTTAGTGGCAGGGGGAGCTTTCTTT. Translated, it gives CASSLVAGGAFF. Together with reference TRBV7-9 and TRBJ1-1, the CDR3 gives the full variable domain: DTGVSQNPRHKITKRGQNVTFRCDPISEHNRLYWYRQTLGQGPEFLTYFQNEAQLEKSRLLSDRFSAERPKGSFSTLEIQRTEQGDSAMYLCASSLVAGGAFFGQGTRLTVV.

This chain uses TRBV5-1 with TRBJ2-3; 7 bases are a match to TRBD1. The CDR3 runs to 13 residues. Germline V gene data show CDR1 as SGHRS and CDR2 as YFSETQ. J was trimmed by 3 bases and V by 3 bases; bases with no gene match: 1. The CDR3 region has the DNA TGCGCCAGCAGCTCGGGACAGACAGATACGCAGTATTTT. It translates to CASSSGQTDTQYF.

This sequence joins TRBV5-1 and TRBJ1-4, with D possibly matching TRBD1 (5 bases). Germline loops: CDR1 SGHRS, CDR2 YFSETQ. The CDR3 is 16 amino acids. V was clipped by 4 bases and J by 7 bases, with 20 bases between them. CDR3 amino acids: CASSGGQSGGIEKLFF. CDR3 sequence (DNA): TGCGCCAGCAGCGGCGGACAATCGGGCGGGATTGAAAAACTGTTTTTT.

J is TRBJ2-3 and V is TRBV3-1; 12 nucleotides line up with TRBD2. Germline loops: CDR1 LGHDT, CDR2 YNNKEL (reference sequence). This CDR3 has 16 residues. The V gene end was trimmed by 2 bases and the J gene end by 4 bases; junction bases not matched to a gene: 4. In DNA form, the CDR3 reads TGTGCCAGCAGCCAAAGACTAGCGGGAGCCGCAGATACGCAGTATTTT. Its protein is CASSQRLAGAADTQYF.

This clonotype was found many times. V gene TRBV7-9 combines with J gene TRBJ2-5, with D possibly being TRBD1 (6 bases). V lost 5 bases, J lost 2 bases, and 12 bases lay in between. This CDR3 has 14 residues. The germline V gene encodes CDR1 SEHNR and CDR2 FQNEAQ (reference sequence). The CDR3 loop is CASSARTAQETQYF. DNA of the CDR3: TGTGCCAGCAGCGCGCGGACAGCTCAAGAGACCCAGTACTTC.